The 21 T cell receptor beta chains listed next were all sequenced from one sample in a study of cytomegalovirus exposure and HLA in healthy donors. 60 Vbeta and 13 Jbeta primers were used in PCR. The table came from immunoSEQ multiplex PCR; TCRdb's copy has only in-frame clones and leaves some out. The sample holds 200,000 to 250,000 clones, roughly 82% seen once. Input material: PBMCs. The receptors derive from a woman aged 40 to 50 in good health and CMV-seropositive.

This chain joins TRBV11-2 and TRBJ1-1; D is uncertain. Germline assignment: CDR1 SGHAT and CDR2 FQNNGV. V dropped 3 bases and J dropped 1 base, with 6 bases sitting between them. The CDR3 sequence is 13 residues long. Written as DNA, the CDR3 is TGTGCCAGCAGCTTGATGGCGAACACTGAAGCTTTCTTT. Its translation is CASSLMANTEAFF.

The chain uses TRBV7-9 and TRBJ1-1; D ambiguous. The CDR3 has 15 amino acids. V was trimmed by 4 bases and J by 0 bases, leaving 12 bases between them. CDR1 is SEHNR, CDR2 FQNEAQ, per germline (reference sequence). CDR3 in DNA: TGTGCCAGCAGCTCTGTAGTGGGCTTGAACACTGAAGCTTTCTTT. Translating gives CASSSVVGLNTEAFF.

The rearrangement uses TRBV4-1 and TRBJ1-5; tentatively, D is TRBD1 (5 bases). CDR1 and CDR2 from the germline V gene are MGHRA and YSYEKL. The CDR3 runs 15 residues. V lost 1 base, J lost 6 bases, and 13 bases lay in between. The chain's CDR3 is CASSQASQGSQPQHF. CDR3 in DNA: TGCGCCAGCAGCCAAGCAAGTCAGGGAAGTCAGCCCCAGCATTTT.

The chain has TRBV2 and TRBJ2-3, with 10 bases identical to TRBD2. From germline, CDR1 is SNHLY and CDR2 FYNNEI. The CDR3 covers 13 residues. Trimming removed 7 bases from V and 4 bases from J; junction bases left unmatched: 2. This CDR3 reads CASKAGGADTQYF. As DNA, the CDR3 is TGTGCCAGCAAAGCGGGAGGGGCAGATACGCAGTATTTT.

The chain uses TRBV4-3 and TRBJ2-7; 8 bases are a match to TRBD1. Losses at the gene ends were 1 base for V and 2 bases for J; bases not matched to a gene: 1. Germline CDR1 reads LGHNA; CDR2 reads YSLEER. The CDR3 consists of 14 residues. CDR3 DNA sequence: TGCGCCAGCAGCCAAGGACAGGGGACCTACGAGCAGTACTTC. Its translation is CASSQGQGTYEQYF.

In this sample, this clone turned up once. The chain is built from TRBV2 and TRBJ1-5; D remains ambiguous. V lost 6 bases to trimming and J lost 4 bases, with 16 bases between them. The germline V gene encodes CDR1 SNHLY and CDR2 FYNNEI. The CDR3 sequence is 15 residues long. In nucleotides, the CDR3 is TGTGCCAGCAGAAGGGAGTCACCCGGTAATCAGCCCCAGCATTTT. It translates to CASRRESPGNQPQHF.

The gene calls are TRBV7-3 and TRBJ1-1, with D unclear. V was trimmed by 2 bases and J by 1 base, leaving 11 bases between them. The CDR3 is 15 amino acids. Per germline, CDR1 SGHTA and CDR2 FQGTGA. The CDR3 DNA follows: TGTGCCAGCAGCTTATCCGGGATCAAGAACACTGAAGCTTTCTTT. Protein sequence: CASSLSGIKNTEAFF.

This clone came up once. The genes are TRBV27 and TRBJ2-4, with a possible D match to TRBD2 (5 bases). V was clipped by 2 bases and J by 1 base, with 21 bases between them. Germline loops: CDR1 MNHEY, CDR2 SMNVEV (reference sequence). The CDR3 consists of 19 residues. CDR3 nucleotide sequence: TGTGCCAGCAGTTTAAGCGAGACGGCCTTCCCGGGGGCCAAAAACATTCAGTACTTC. Translating gives CASSLSETAFPGAKNIQYF.

The chain joins TRBV7-2 to TRBJ2-4; 10 bases match TRBD1. The CDR3 extends over 15 amino acids. The V and J ends lost 1 base and 6 bases, in that order; junction bases with no gene match: 3. CDR1 SGHTA and CDR2 FQGNSA come from the germline V gene. In nucleotides, the CDR3 is TGTGCCAGCAGCTTAGTCTGGACAGGGGGAAACATTCAGTACTTC. Protein sequence: CASSLVWTGGNIQYF.

The chain is built from TRBV7-2 and TRBJ1-1; D is ambiguous. The length of the CDR3 is 16 residues. The V gene's germline CDR1 is SGHTA and CDR2 FQGNSA. The ends were cut back, 5 bases at V and 0 bases at J, with 16 bases in the middle. As DNA, the CDR3 is TGTGCCAGCAGCGCCTGGACTAACCTTTTGAACACTGAAGCTTTCTTT. This codes for CASSAWTNLLNTEAFF.

This clone showed up just a few times. This sequence joins TRBV2 and TRBJ2-7; D possibly corresponds to TRBD2 (5 bases). CDR3 length equals 15 residues. The germline V and J ends were trimmed by 2 bases and 3 bases, with 14 bases remaining between them. Per the germline V gene, CDR1 is SNHLY and CDR2 is FYNNEI. CDR3 protein: CASSEMGIGGYEQYF. DNA of the CDR3: TGTGCCAGCAGTGAAATGGGAATCGGAGGCTACGAGCAGTACTTC.

The rearrangement uses TRBV7-2 and TRBJ1-6; D is unresolved. The germline V and J ends were trimmed by 2 bases and 9 bases, with 17 bases remaining between them. This CDR3 is 16 amino acids long. In germline, CDR1 is SGHTA, CDR2 FQGNSA. The CDR3 here is CASSLLPRPEGSPLHF. DNA for the CDR3: TGTGCCAGCAGCTTATTGCCCCGACCTGAGGGTTCACCCCTCCACTTT.

The chain carries TRBV6-5 and TRBJ1-2; TRBD1 aligns across 8 bases. Trimming took 6 bases from V and 7 from J; bases not matched to a gene: 10. The CDR3 is 14 residues long. Looked up from germline, CDR1 is MNHEY and CDR2 is SVGAGI. The CDR3 DNA follows: TGTGCCAGCAGCCCGGACAGGGATAGGGGTGGCTACACCTTC. As protein: CASSPDRDRGGYTF.

This chain connects TRBV7-2 to TRBJ1-5, with D maybe TRBD1 (6 bases). This CDR3 has 15 amino acids. V lost 7 bases and J lost 1, with 14 bases in between. Germline CDR1 is SGHTA and CDR2 is FQGNSA. In nucleotides, the CDR3 is TGTGCCAGCAACCCTCAGGGGAGCAGCAATCAGCCCCAGCATTTT. Its protein is CASNPQGSSNQPQHF. The variable domain in full, completed from reference TRBV7-2 and TRBJ1-5, reads GAGVSQSPSNKVTEKGKDVELRCDPISGHTALYWYRQSLGQGLEFLIYFQGNSAPDKSGLPSDRFSAERTGGSVSTLTIQRTQQEDSAVYLCASNPQGSSNQPQHFGDGTRLSIL.

Comments on this clone: The same CDR3 is also encoded by other DNA sequences in this sample. The V call is TRBV27, the J call TRBJ1-1; 9 bases are a match to TRBD1. CDR1 is MNHEY and CDR2 is SMNVEV in the germline V gene (reference sequence). The ends lost 2 bases at V and 5 bases at J; junction bases unmatched: 3. There are 14 residues in the CDR3. Here the CDR3 reads CASSLRQGGTEAFF. The CDR3, as DNA: TGTGCCAGCAGTTTACGACAGGGGGGGACTGAAGCTTTCTTT.

The gene calls are TRBV29-1 and TRBJ2-1, with TRBD1 matching over 7 bases. V dropped 6 bases and J dropped 6; count of bases not matched to a gene: 5. The CDR3 totals 12 residues. Germline V gene data show CDR1 as SQVTM and CDR2 as ANQGSEA. CDR3 nucleotide sequence: TGCAGCGTCTTACAGGGGCTCAATGAGCAGTTCTTC. Translating gives CSVLQGLNEQFF.

The sample holds one count of this clone. V and J are TRBV5-4 and TRBJ2-5; D might be TRBD2 (5 bases). Trimming stripped 0 bases from V and 9 bases from J, with 21 bases between. This CDR3 has 16 residues. The germline V gene has CDR1 SGHNT and CDR2 YYREEE (reference sequence). CDR3: CASSLGGSRRPGAQYF. CDR3 DNA: TGTGCCAGCAGCTTGGGAGGATCTCGACGACCCGGGGCCCAGTACTTC.

This chain uses TRBV28 with TRBJ1-2, with TRBD1 as a possible D gene (6 bases). The CDR3 is made up of 14 amino acids. With 10 bases removed from V and 6 bases from J, the gap between germline ends came to 21 bases. The germline V gene encodes CDR1 MDHEN and CDR2 SYDVKM. Written as DNA, the CDR3 is TGTGCCATCAAGTTATCGGCCGCAGGGGATGGCTACACCTTC. Translated: CAIKLSAAGDGYTF.

This sequence joins TRBV6-5 and TRBJ1-1; 10 nucleotides line up with TRBD1. The germline CDR1 and CDR2 sequences are MNHEY and SVGAGI. V shed 5 bases, J shed 3 bases, and the junction held 6 bases outside the gene matches. This CDR3 is built from 15 residues. The CDR3 sequence is CASSQTGGADTEAFF. The CDR3 DNA sequence: TGTGCCAGCAGTCAGACAGGGGGCGCGGACACTGAAGCTTTCTTT.

This sequence joins TRBV11-2 and TRBJ1-5, with D hard to call. Germline assignment: CDR1 SGHAT and CDR2 FQNNGV. V dropped 4 bases and J dropped 4 bases, with 14 bases sitting between them. The CDR3 is made up of 15 amino acids. In DNA, the CDR3 is TGTGCCAGCAGCTCCAGCGACTATCTTAATCAGCCCCAGCATTTT. This sequence encodes CASSSSDYLNQPQHF.

V usage is TRBV6-5 and J usage is TRBJ1-3; D uncertain. CDR1 and CDR2 (germline): MNHEY, SVGAGI. The V end lost 6 bases, the J end lost 4 bases, and 16 bases lay between the germline ends. This CDR3 spans 15 amino acids. CDR3 sequence (DNA): TGTGCCAGCAGCCAGGCAGGCGGAGGAGGAAACACCATATATTTT. It specifies CASSQAGGGGNTIYF.